These 21 T cell receptor beta chains were sequenced from one sample in a study of shared clonotypes between healthy human individuals. Produced via immunoSEQ multiplex PCR; TCRdb's table is partial and in-frame only. The table includes 400,000 to 550,000 clones, 79% detected once. The sequenced material came from PBMCs. These TCRs come from a middle-aged woman in good health. Some clones in this sample may be carry-over from other donors' samples.

The CDR3 coding sequence is TGCGCCAGCAGTCAATGGCGGCCAGGCCCGTGTCGTCAAGAGACCCAGTACTTC. This gives the protein CASSQWRPGPCRQETQYF. J is TRBJ2-5 and V is TRBV23-1, with D unresolved. TRBV23-1 is designated an ORF whose function remains uncertain. There are 18 residues in the CDR3. Trimming shortened V by 1 base and J by 2 bases, and 20 bases separated the two germline ends.

V usage is TRBV15 and J usage is TRBJ2-6, with a weak D call TRBD2 (6 bases). Germline V CDR1 and CDR2: LNHNV, YYDKDF (reference sequence). The V gene lost 0 bases and the J gene lost 2 bases, with 11 bases spanning the gap. The CDR3 spans 17 residues. CDR3 residues: CATSRDGGSTGANVLTF. CDR3 sequence (DNA): TGTGCCACCAGCAGAGATGGAGGGTCCACTGGGGCCAACGTCCTGACTTTC.

This clone was counted between two and nine times. This chain links TRBV20-1 with TRBJ1-1; D remains ambiguous. The V gene's germline CDR1 is DFQATT and CDR2 SNEGSKA (reference sequence). This CDR3 is built from 10 residues. V shed 0 bases and J shed 4 bases, with 0 bases lying between them. This CDR3 reads CSARDTEAFF. The CDR3 nucleotides read TGCAGTGCTAGAGACACTGAAGCTTTCTTT.

The V and J genes are TRBV7-9 and TRBJ2-1; no firm D call. Trimming took off 1 base at V and 9 bases at J, with 13 bases between the two ends. The CDR3 is 14 residues long. Looked up from germline, CDR1 is SEHNR and CDR2 is FQNEAQ (reference sequence). CDR3 region: CASSLDQKGGEQFF. The CDR3 nucleotides read TGTGCCAGCAGCTTAGATCAAAAGGGCGGTGAGCAGTTCTTC.

The chain combines TRBV28 with TRBJ1-2; TRBD1 matches 7 bases. Germline assignment: CDR1 MDHEN and CDR2 SYDVKM. V was clipped by 7 bases and J by 1 base; unmatched bases: 6. This CDR3 comprises 14 residues. CDR3 loop: CASTPTGYNYGYTF. The CDR3 nucleotides read TGTGCCAGCACGCCGACAGGGTATAACTATGGCTACACCTTC.

This clone has just a few counts. V usage is TRBV19 and J usage is TRBJ2-7; D uncertain. V lost 10 bases, J lost 0 bases, and 13 bases lay in between. This CDR3 is 13 amino acids long. Germline V gives CDR1 LNHDA, CDR2 SQIVND (reference sequence). For the CDR3, the DNA is TGTGCCACCGCACCTAGAAACTCCTACGAGCAGTACTTC. It is translated as CATAPRNSYEQYF.

This sequence joins TRBV27 and TRBJ2-2; D remains ambiguous. The germline V gene encodes CDR1 MNHEY and CDR2 SMNVEV (reference sequence). The CDR3 is 11 residues long. V gave up 8 bases and J gave up 5 bases, with 6 bases separating them. Here the CDR3 DNA reads TGTGCCAGCTGGTCGACCGGGGAGCTGTTTTTT. Translation: CASWSTGELFF.

V gene TRBV2 combines with J gene TRBJ2-7; a weak D match, TRBD2 (5 bases). CDR1 and CDR2 from the germline V gene are SNHLY and FYNNEI. The V and J ends lost 6 bases and 4 bases respectively, with 19 bases between them. The CDR3 runs to 15 residues. The CDR3 region is CASSSVDGDAYEQYF. CDR3 bases: TGTGCCAGCAGCTCCGTCGACGGGGATGCGTACGAGCAGTACTTC.

V gene TRBV18 combines with J gene TRBJ1-1, with D possibly being TRBD1 (6 bases). The CDR3 spans 14 residues. Per the germline V gene, CDR1 is KGHSH and CDR2 is LQKENI. With 3 bases removed from V and 1 base from J, the gap between germline ends came to 9 bases. This CDR3 reads CASSPGAPNTEAFF. CDR3 nucleotide sequence: TGTGCCAGCTCACCGGGGGCCCCGAACACTGAAGCTTTCTTT.

This chain uses TRBV30 with TRBJ2-7; TRBD2 might be the D (5 bases). V was shortened by 7 bases and J by 3 bases, with 28 bases between the two germline ends. The CDR3 spans 17 residues. Germline V CDR1 and CDR2: GTSNPN, SVGIG (reference sequence). CDR3 coding DNA: TGTGCCTTGAGAGGTGATCGGACTCGAGGTCGCTACTACGAGCAGTACTTC. This translates into CALRGDRTRGRYYEQYF.

This clone has only a few counts. The chain employs TRBV28 and TRBJ1-2; no reliable D call. Germline loops: CDR1 MDHEN, CDR2 SYDVKM. Trimming took 5 bases from V and 5 from J, leaving 6 bases between them. This CDR3 contains 11 residues. The CDR3 loop reads CASSPDYGYTF. The CDR3 bases are TGTGCCAGCAGTCCAGATTATGGCTACACCTTC.

This sequence joins TRBV29-1 and TRBJ1-2, with D possibly being TRBD1 (5 bases). This CDR3 spans 13 amino acids. Germline loops: CDR1 SQVTM, CDR2 ANQGSEA. V lost 4 bases to trimming and J lost 7 bases, with 16 bases between them. This chain's CDR3 is CSVVGRGGLGYTF. In nucleotides, the CDR3 is TGCAGCGTTGTAGGTAGGGGAGGTCTTGGCTACACCTTC.

The V gene is TRBV7-9, the J gene TRBJ1-2; TRBD1 agrees at 7 bases. J lost 4 bases, V lost 1 base, and 6 bases had no gene match. The germline gives CDR1 SEHNR, CDR2 FQNEAQ (reference sequence). The CDR3 length is 15 residues. The CDR3 loop reads CASSLDTGVAYGYTF. The CDR3 nucleotides read TGTGCCAGCAGCTTAGACACAGGGGTGGCCTATGGCTACACCTTC. Based on the CDR3 plus reference TRBV7-9 and TRBJ1-2, the full variable domain is DTGVSQNPRHKITKRGQNVTFRCDPISEHNRLYWYRQTLGQGPEFLTYFQNEAQLEKSRLLSDRFSAERPKGSFSTLEIQRTEQGDSAMYLCASSLDTGVAYGYTFGSGTRLTVV.

V gene TRBV7-9 combines with J gene TRBJ2-5, with TRBD2 as a possible D gene (6 bases). Trimming pared 5 bases from V and 4 bases from J, leaving 14 bases between. The germline V gene encodes CDR1 SEHNR and CDR2 FQNEAQ (reference sequence). The CDR3 length is 14 residues. The CDR3 DNA reads TGTGCCAGCAGCCAGGGAGGCGGCTTAGAGACCCAGTACTTC. This codes for CASSQGGGLETQYF.

The gene calls are TRBV10-2 and TRBJ1-3; D is uncertain. Germline CDR1 is WSHSY and CDR2 is SAAADI. V shed 4 bases and J shed 4 bases, with 17 bases lying between them. This CDR3 contains 16 residues. CDR3 bases: TGCGCCAGCAGTGCAGGCAGACCCTTCTCGGGAAACACCATATATTTT. It yields the protein CASSAGRPFSGNTIYF.

This clone has ten or more counts. This rearrangement joins TRBV7-2 to TRBJ2-5; 9 bases match TRBD2. The CDR3 is 15 amino acids. Per the germline V gene, CDR1 is SGHTA and CDR2 is FQGNSA. The trim removed 5 bases at V and 2 bases at J, leaving 6 bases unmatched. This CDR3 is CASSPGTSRQETQYF. For the CDR3, the DNA is TGTGCCAGCAGCCCCGGGACTAGCAGACAAGAGACCCAGTACTTC.

V is TRBV4-2 and J is TRBJ1-2; D is perhaps TRBD1 (5 bases). V lost 0 bases and J lost 3, with 11 bases in between. This CDR3 comprises 15 residues. The germline V gene has CDR1 LGHNA and CDR2 YNFKEQ. CDR3 sequence reads: CASSQDWGGHYGYTF. The DNA of the CDR3 is TGTGCCAGCAGCCAAGATTGGGGCGGTCACTATGGCTACACCTTC.

The J gene is TRBJ2-1, the V gene TRBV5-1, with D unclear. This CDR3 spans 16 amino acids. V was clipped by 0 bases and J by 0 bases, with 10 bases between them. CDR1 is SGHRS and CDR2 is YFSETQ in the germline V gene. This CDR3 is CASSLVIGSSYNEQFF. The CDR3 DNA sequence: TGCGCCAGCAGCTTGGTTATCGGCAGCTCCTACAATGAGCAGTTCTTC.

J is TRBJ1-5 and V is TRBV11-2; D unclear. In germline, CDR1 is SGHAT, CDR2 FQNNGV. Trimming pared 2 bases from V and 7 bases from J, leaving 6 bases between. The CDR3 is 12 residues long. The CDR3 region has the DNA TGTGCCAGCAGCTTATACGGGCAGCCCCAGCATTTT. Protein: CASSLYGQPQHF. Full variable domain (missing parts from reference TRBV11-2 and TRBJ1-5): EAGVAQSPRYKIIEKRQSVAFWCNPISGHATLYWYQQILGQGPKLLIQFQNNGVVDDSQLPKDRFSAERLKGVDSTLKIQPAKLEDSAVYLCASSLYGQPQHFGDGTRLSIL.

V gene TRBV7-9 combines with J gene TRBJ2-5, with 8 bases fitting TRBD1. The V gene's germline CDR1 is SEHNR and CDR2 FQNEAQ (reference sequence). This CDR3 has 15 residues. The trim removed 5 bases at V and 4 bases at J, leaving 9 bases unmatched. The CDR3 region has the DNA TGTGCCAGCAGCCCCCTAGGGACAGGCGGAGAGACCCAGTACTTC. The encoded protein is CASSPLGTGGETQYF.

This chain joins TRBV7-9 and TRBJ2-7; either TRBD1 or TRBD2 may fit D (5 bases each). The germline V gene encodes CDR1 SEHNR and CDR2 FQNEAQ (reference sequence). Between the trimmed V and J ends, which lost 0 bases and 2 bases, there was a span of 8 bases. This CDR3 contains 14 residues. CDR3 sequence reads: CASSLARGTYEQYF. The CDR3 DNA reads as TGTGCCAGCAGCTTAGCGAGGGGCACCTACGAGCAGTACTTC.